The rows below give T cell receptor beta chains drawn from one sample of a study of Ad26.COV2.S vaccination and SARS-CoV-2 variants. TCRdb's table, derived via immunoSEQ multiplex PCR, lists solely in-frame clones and lacks some. This sample has over 350,000 clones, with around 85% found just once. The material was peripheral blood, obtained in a trial of Ad26.COV2.S vaccine versus placebo. These receptors originate from a person between 18 and 65 years old who received the Ad26.COV2.S COVID-19 vaccine or a placebo. The CDR3 runs from the conserved cysteine through the conserved F or W.

TRBJ2-4	TRBV12-3/TRBV12-4	CASRTGTGTLQYF
TRBJ2-1	TRBV5-1	CASSRVFAGPLSDEQFF
TRBJ1-5	TRBV2	CASNWDLSNQPQHF
TRBJ2-1	TRBV6-2/TRBV6-3	CASSFGGGYNEQFF
TRBJ2-3	TRBV6-2/TRBV6-3	CASSQVSSTDTQYF
TRBJ1-2	TRBV29-1	CSVEVGIPHGYTF
TRBJ2-1	TRBV12-3/TRBV12-4	CASSGTGSSEQFF
TRBJ1-1	TRBV5-1	CASSFTGTIDTEAFF
TRBJ1-5	TRBV12-3/TRBV12-4	CASSQTGSQPQHF
TRBJ2-1	TRBV7-9	CASSSGQEGNEQFF
TRBJ1-5	TRBV10-1	CASSESKQPQHF
TRBJ1-6	TRBV10-1	CASTGIPSSPLHF
TRBJ1-4	TRBV6-6	CASIGQGYAMDEKLFF
TRBJ1-1	TRBV5-1	CASSPAVMGTEAFF
TRBJ1-1	TRBV18	CASSPNPSEAFF
TRBJ1-2	TRBV7-8	CASSPGTVNYGYTF
TRBJ1-2	TRBV19	CASTIQGGIDYGYTF
TRBJ1-1	TRBV19	CASISFTEAFF
TRBJ1-1	TRBV4-1	CASSRSTGWSEAFF
TRBJ1-1	TRBV28	CASSRGGTNTEAFF
TRBJ2-5	TRBV2	CASSTPETQYF
TRBJ2-1	TRBV27	CASSLFSGAYNEQFF
TRBJ2-5	TRBV11-3	CASSLDRFQETQYF
TRBJ2-7	TRBV30	CAWSVSGQSEQYF
TRBJ2-2	TRBV7-7	CASSLQSTGELFF
TRBJ1-2	TRBV2	CASSLQGAQDGYTF
TRBJ2-2	TRBV5-6	CASSLVVTGELFF
TRBJ2-4	TRBV19	CASSIVSGGSKNIQYF
TRBJ2-1	TRBV6-2/TRBV6-3	CASSYSTQGPSYNEQFF
TRBJ2-5	TRBV19	CASRRSTRGGWETQYF
TRBJ2-3	TRBV2	CASSLFSTDTQYF
TRBJ2-1	TRBV5-1	CASSLEVSGGEQFF
TRBJ2-7	TRBV5-1	CASSLGAVGSYEQYF
TRBJ1-5	TRBV6-1	CASSEGVRRIYSNQPQHF
TRBJ2-1	TRBV7-2	CASSYSGDSYNEQFF
TRBJ1-5	TRBV12-3/TRBV12-4	CASSATIVQPQHF
TRBJ1-3	TRBV27	CASSSGYTIYF
TRBJ1-2	TRBV9	CASVGTTYGYTF
TRBJ2-7	TRBV5-1	CASSGTGEHEQYF
TRBJ2-5	TRBV18	CASSKSGGEETQYF
TRBJ2-3	TRBV6-5	CASRLAGQDDTQYF
TRBJ2-7	TRBV25-1	CASSDEWDYYEQYF
TRBJ2-3	TRBV3-1/TRBV3-2	CASSRSGITQYF
TRBJ1-2	TRBV14	CASSRRTDPRRSGYTF
TRBJ2-1	TRBV29-1	CSGTGTGQIYNEQFF
TRBJ1-5	TRBV7-6	CASSMDTNSNQPQHF
TRBJ1-2	TRBV6-5	CASSSGFGYTF
TRBJ1-6	TRBV7-8	CASSLGTGSSPLHF
TRBJ1-1	TRBV7-9	CASSTRQGAVTEAFF
TRBJ2-2	TRBV7-8	CASSSRTGFRELFF
TRBJ2-1	TRBV27	CASSSFLFGTGDRNEQFF
TRBJ1-1	TRBV5-1	CASSLDSLSLNTEAFF
TRBJ2-4	TRBV5-1	CASRPPGQDPSKNIQYF